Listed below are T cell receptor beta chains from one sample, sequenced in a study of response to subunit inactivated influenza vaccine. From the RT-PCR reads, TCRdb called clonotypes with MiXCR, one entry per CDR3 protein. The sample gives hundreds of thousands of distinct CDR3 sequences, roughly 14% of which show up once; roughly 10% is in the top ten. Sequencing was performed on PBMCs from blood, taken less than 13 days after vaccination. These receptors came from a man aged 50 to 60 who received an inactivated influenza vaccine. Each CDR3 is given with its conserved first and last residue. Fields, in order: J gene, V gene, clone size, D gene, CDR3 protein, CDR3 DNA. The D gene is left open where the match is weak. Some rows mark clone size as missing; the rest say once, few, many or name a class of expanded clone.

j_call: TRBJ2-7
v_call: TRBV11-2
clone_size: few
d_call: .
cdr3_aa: CASSQHLAYEQYF
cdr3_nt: TGTGCCAGCAGCCAACACCTAGCCTACGAGCAGTACTTC

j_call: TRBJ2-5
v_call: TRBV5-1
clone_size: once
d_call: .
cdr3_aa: CASSRNTGIQETQYF
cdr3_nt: TGCGCCAGCAGCAGAAATACAGGGATTCAAGAGACCCAGTACTTC

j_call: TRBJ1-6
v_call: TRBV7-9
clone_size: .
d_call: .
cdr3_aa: CASSFSDGNSPLHF
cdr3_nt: TGTGCCAGCAGCTTCTCGGACGGGAATTCACCCCTCCACTTT

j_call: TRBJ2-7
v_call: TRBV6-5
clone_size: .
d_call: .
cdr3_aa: CASSYRAVKGLEQYF
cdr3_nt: TGTGCCAGCAGTTACCGGGCGGTGAAGGGTCTCGAGCAGTACTTC

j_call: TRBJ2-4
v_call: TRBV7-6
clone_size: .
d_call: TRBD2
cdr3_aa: CASSLDPSGTMNF
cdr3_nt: TGTGCCAGCAGCTTAGATCCCTCTGGGACTATGAACTTC

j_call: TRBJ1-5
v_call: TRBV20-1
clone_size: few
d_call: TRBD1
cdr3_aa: CSARLAIRGQNQPQHF
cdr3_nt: TGCAGTGCTAGGTTAGCCATCAGGGGGCAAAATCAGCCCCAGCATTTT

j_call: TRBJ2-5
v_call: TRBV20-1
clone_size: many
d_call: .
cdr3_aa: CSATPLRETQYF
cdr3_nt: TGCAGTGCTACCCCACTCCGGGAGACCCAGTACTTC

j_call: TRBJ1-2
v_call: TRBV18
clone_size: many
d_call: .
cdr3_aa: CASSPLERVNYGYTF
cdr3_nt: TGTGCCAGCTCACCACTGGAAAGGGTCAACTATGGCTACACCTTC

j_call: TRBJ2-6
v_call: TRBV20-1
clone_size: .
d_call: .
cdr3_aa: CSAMDRTNGANVLTF
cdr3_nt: TGCAGTGCCATGGACAGAACCAACGGGGCCAACGTCCTGACTTTC

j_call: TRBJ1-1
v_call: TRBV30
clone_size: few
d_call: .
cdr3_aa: CAFGSGAGNMNTEAFF
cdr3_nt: TGTGCCTTCGGGTCGGGGGCAGGGAATATGAACACTGAAGCTTTCTTT